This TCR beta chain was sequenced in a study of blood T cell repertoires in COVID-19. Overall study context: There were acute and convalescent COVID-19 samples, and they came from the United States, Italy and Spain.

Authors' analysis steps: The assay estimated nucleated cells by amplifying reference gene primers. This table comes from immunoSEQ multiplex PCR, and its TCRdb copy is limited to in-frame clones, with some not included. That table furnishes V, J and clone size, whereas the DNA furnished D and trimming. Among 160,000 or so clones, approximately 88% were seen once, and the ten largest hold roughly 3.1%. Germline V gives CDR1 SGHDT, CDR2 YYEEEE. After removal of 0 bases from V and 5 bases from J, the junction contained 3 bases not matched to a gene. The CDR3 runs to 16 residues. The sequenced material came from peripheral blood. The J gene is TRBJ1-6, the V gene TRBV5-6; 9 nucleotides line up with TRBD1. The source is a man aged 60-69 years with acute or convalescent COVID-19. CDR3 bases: TGTGCCAGCAGCTTGGAGGGACAGGGTAATAATTCACCCCTCCACTTT. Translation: CASSLEGQGNNSPLHF. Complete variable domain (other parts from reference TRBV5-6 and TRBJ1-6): DAGVTQSPTHLIKTRGQQVTLRCSPKSGHDTVSWYQQALGQGPQFIFQYYEEEERQRGNFPDRFSGHQFPNYSSELNVNALLLGDSALYLCASSLEGQGNNSPLHFGNGTRLTVT.